The entry below gives a single T cell receptor beta chain sequence along with its context. V shed 4 bases and J shed 6 bases, with 10 bases lying between them. This CDR3 spans 12 amino acids. Germline CDR1 SGHVS, CDR2 FNYEAQ. The source of the sample is a study of cytomegalovirus exposure and HLA in healthy donors. 13 Jbeta primers and 60 Vbeta primers were used for the PCR. TCRdb keeps only in-frame clones here, not all; method: immunoSEQ multiplex PCR. The sample has 110,000 or so clones; roughly an eighth are singletons. The specimen sequenced was PBMCs. V is TRBV7-6 and J is TRBJ2-7; D is uncertain. The TCR sequence derives from a man aged 40-49 years in good health and CMV-seropositive. The CDR3 DNA is TGTGCCAGCAGCTCCGGAGTTGGCGAGCAGTACTTC. It encodes CASSSGVGEQYF.